These 20 T cell receptor beta chains share one sample of origin, sequenced in a study of blood T cell repertoires in COVID-19. The repertoire was sequenced with immunoSEQ multiplex PCR; TCRdb's copy has only in-frame clones and lacks some. The sample holds 330,000 or so clones, about 90% seen once. The sequenced sample was PBMCs or T cells enriched from blood (not recorded which). These receptors were obtained from a woman aged 25 to 39 who had recovered from COVID-19.

V and J are TRBV29-1 and TRBJ1-2, with D perhaps matching TRBD1 (6 bases). The CDR3 contains 12 residues. V was shortened by 7 bases and J by 7 bases, with 16 bases between the two germline ends. Germline CDR1 is SQVTM and CDR2 is ANQGSEA. CDR3 loop: CSAFGQISGYTF. Here the CDR3 DNA reads TGCAGCGCTTTCGGACAGATCTCTGGCTACACCTTC.

V usage is TRBV5-1 and J usage is TRBJ1-2; TRBD1 matches at 8 bases. Germline CDR1 reads SGHRS; CDR2 reads YFSETQ. This CDR3 is 12 amino acids long. Unmatched junction bases numbered 4, after V lost 4 bases and J lost 8 bases. CDR3 nucleotide sequence: TGCGCCAGCAGCGGGGACAGGTGGGGCTACACCTTC. This sequence encodes CASSGDRWGYTF.

The chain couples TRBV28 to TRBJ2-5; 12 bases are shared with TRBD1. Germline values: CDR1 MDHEN, CDR2 SYDVKM. CDR3 length: 17 residues. J lost 5 bases, V lost 1 base, and 8 bases had no gene match. DNA of the CDR3: TGTGCCAGCAGTTTATCCTCGGGACAGGGGGCAGCGGAGACCCAGTACTTC. Residues: CASSLSSGQGAAETQYF.

This clone has only one observation. The rearrangement joins TRBV23-1 to TRBJ1-3, with D possibly TRBD1 on 6 matching bases. Being an ORF, TRBV23-1 has a function that is uncertain. The CDR3 is made up of 20 amino acids. Trimming removed 7 bases from V and 0 bases from J, with 28 bases in between. The CDR3 is CASTLVTNRDRKSSGNTIYF. The CDR3 DNA reads TGCGCCAGCACTCTCGTCACGAACAGGGACCGCAAGAGCTCTGGAAACACCATATATTTT.

This sequence joins TRBV18 and TRBJ2-3; D is ambiguous. The CDR3 sequence is 14 residues long. With 3 bases removed from V and 3 bases from J, the gap between germline ends came to 10 bases. CDR1 is KGHSH and CDR2 is LQKENI in the germline V gene. The CDR3 DNA reads TGTGCCAGCTCACCTTTGACTCGTACAGATACGCAGTATTTT. Its translation: CASSPLTRTDTQYF.

The chain has TRBV20-1 and TRBJ1-2; 8 bases are a match to TRBD1. This CDR3 region has 15 residues. CDR1 and CDR2 from the germline V gene are DFQATT and SNEGSKA (reference sequence). V was clipped by 3 bases and J by 6 bases; unmatched bases: 12. DNA of the CDR3: TGCAGTGCTAGTCAGGGGGCGGAAGGGCTTAATGGCTACACCTTC. Translating gives CSASQGAEGLNGYTF.

The V call is TRBV3-1 (or the pseudogene TRBV3-2), the J call TRBJ2-2; possibly TRBD1 for D (5 bases). V shed 1 base and J shed 0 bases, with 6 bases lying between them. This CDR3 spans 15 amino acids. CDR1 is LGHDT and CDR2 is YNNKEL in the germline V gene (reference sequence). CDR3 DNA sequence: TGTGCCAGCAGCCAAGTAGGGGCGAACACCGGGGAGCTGTTTTTT. It codes for CASSQVGANTGELFF.

As regards this clone: This specimen includes other DNA sequences encoding the same CDR3. The rearrangement links TRBV7-9 to TRBJ2-5; TRBD1 aligns across 8 bases. The J segment lost 2 bases and the V segment lost 1 base, leaving 3 bases of the junction unmatched. Germline CDR1 and CDR2: SEHNR and FQNEAQ (reference sequence). The CDR3 is 15 amino acids. The CDR3 spells CASSLVGTGQETQYF. In DNA, the CDR3 is TGTGCCAGCAGCTTAGTCGGGACAGGACAAGAGACCCAGTACTTC.

The V and J genes are TRBV4-2 and TRBJ2-3; 8 bases line up with TRBD1. The germline V gene has CDR1 LGHNA and CDR2 YNFKEQ. V was clipped by 1 base and J by 4 bases; unmatched bases: 7. This CDR3 comprises 16 residues. CDR3 nucleotide sequence: TGTGCCAGCAGCCAAGTGGGGCAGGGGGCCTCAGATACGCAGTATTTT. This sequence encodes CASSQVGQGASDTQYF.

The V call is TRBV5-1, the J call TRBJ1-1; a possible D gene is TRBD1 (5 bases). CDR1 is SGHRS and CDR2 is YFSETQ in the germline V gene. Trimming removed 2 bases at V and 6 bases at J, with 11 bases between. The CDR3 runs 13 residues. In DNA form, the CDR3 reads TGCGCCAGCAGCTTCGCGCAGGGCTCTGAAGCTTTCTTT. Translated, it gives CASSFAQGSEAFF.

The V and J genes are TRBV3-1 (or the pseudogene TRBV3-2) and TRBJ1-6, with D perhaps TRBD1 (5 bases). Germline-derived CDR1 and CDR2 are LGHDT and YNNKEL (reference sequence). The CDR3 contains 14 residues. V shed 5 bases and J shed 7 bases, with 12 bases lying between them. CDR3 nucleotide sequence: TGTGCCAGCAGCTGGGGCAGGACCAATTCACCCCTCCACTTT. The encoded protein is CASSWGRTNSPLHF.

The chain has TRBV5-1 and TRBJ1-1; D is ambiguous. V was pared by 0 bases and J by 0 bases, with 9 bases between. Germline loops: CDR1 SGHRS, CDR2 YFSETQ. This CDR3 region has 15 residues. CDR3 coding DNA: TGCGCCAGCAGCTTGGAACACCCCATGAACACTGAAGCTTTCTTT. The encoded protein is CASSLEHPMNTEAFF.

The chain couples TRBV5-4 to TRBJ1-3; D possibly corresponds to TRBD1 (6 bases). Germline CDR1 and CDR2: SGHNT and YYREEE (reference sequence). This CDR3 spans 15 amino acids. Trimming cost V 4 bases and J 4 bases, with 15 bases left between them. CDR3 DNA sequence: TGTGCCAGCAGCCCAGATGGGGGGGCCGGAAACACCATATATTTT. It specifies CASSPDGGAGNTIYF.

This clone was seen more than once but under ten times. A read error may account for a junction end that differs from germline. V is TRBV6-1 and J is TRBJ1-5; 10 bases match TRBD1. CDR1 MNHNS and CDR2 SASEGT come from the germline V gene. CDR3 size: 18 residues. CDR3 in DNA: TGTGCCAGCAGTCAAGCACGGAAAGGGACAGGGGGCAATCAGCCCCAGCATTTT. It yields the protein CASSQARKGTGGNQPQHF.

The chain links TRBV27 to TRBJ2-7; 7 nucleotides agree with TRBD2. This CDR3 comprises 16 residues. With V trimmed by 6 bases and J by 1 base, 12 bases remained unmatched. From germline, CDR1 is MNHEY and CDR2 SMNVEV (reference sequence). The CDR3 DNA reads as TGTGCCAGCAGCCTTGGGGGTCTAGCGGATTCCTACGAGCAGTACTTC. Encoded protein: CASSLGGLADSYEQYF.

The rearrangement joins TRBV3-1 (or the pseudogene TRBV3-2) to TRBJ2-5, with 11 bases fitting TRBD2. This CDR3 has 16 amino acids. V gave up 4 bases and J gave up 5 bases; unmatched junction bases: 9. Germline V gene lookup returns CDR1 LGHDT and CDR2 YNNKEL (reference sequence). CDR3 in amino acids: CASSLRSPSGGETQYF. CDR3 in DNA: TGTGCCAGCAGCCTCCGCTCCCCTAGCGGGGGGGAGACCCAGTACTTC.

The V call is TRBV10-2, the J call TRBJ1-5, with D maybe TRBD1 (5 bases). The germline V and J ends were trimmed by 6 bases and 0 bases, with 18 bases remaining between them. Germline V gene data show CDR1 as WSHSY and CDR2 as SAAADI. This CDR3 contains 17 residues. CDR3 protein: CASSEVPGHSSNQPQHF. DNA of the CDR3: TGCGCCAGCAGCGAAGTCCCAGGACATTCTAGCAATCAGCCCCAGCATTTT.

This sequence joins TRBV29-1 and TRBJ2-7; a weak D match, TRBD1 (6 bases). This CDR3 is built from 13 residues. Germline CDR1 is SQVTM and CDR2 is ANQGSEA. V dropped 4 bases and J dropped 5 bases, with 15 bases sitting between them. CDR3 bases: TGCAGCGTTGTAGGCAGGGGTACGAACGAGCAGTACTTC. Translated, it gives CSVVGRGTNEQYF.

CDR3 region: CASSENPRGLNTEAFF. The CDR3 nucleotides read TGTGCCAGCAGTGAAAATCCGCGGGGTTTGAACACTGAAGCTTTCTTT. V is TRBV6-1 and J is TRBJ1-1; D gene uncertain. Trimming pared 2 bases from V and 0 bases from J, leaving 13 bases between. Germline CDR1 MNHNS, CDR2 SASEGT. The CDR3 length is 16 residues.

This chain links TRBV28 with TRBJ1-5; 9 nucleotides line up with TRBD1. V lost 7 bases to trimming and J lost 7 bases; unmatched junction nucleotides: 11. The CDR3 covers 15 residues. Germline V CDR1 and CDR2: MDHEN, SYDVKM. CDR3: CASKPRDRENQPQHF. The CDR3 DNA reads TGTGCCAGCAAGCCCCGGGACAGGGAAAACCAGCCCCAGCATTTT. The full variable domain, with the rest looked up from reference TRBV28 and TRBJ1-5, is DVKVTQSSRYLVKRTGEKVFLECVQDMDHENMFWYRQDPGLGLRLIYFSYDVKMKEKGDIPEGYSVSREKKERFSLILESASTNQTSMYLCASKPRDRENQPQHFGDGTRLSIL.